Listed here are 23 T cell receptor beta chains from one sample, sequenced in a study of T cell responses to AZD1222 COVID-19 vaccine (dated by TCRdb to about 2021). The sample's time point, from its label and the paper: about 28 days (+/-7) after the second vaccine dose. The treatment or condition tag for this specimen amounts to: meningococcal conjugate vaccine given as trial control. The library was obtained by the immunoSEQ multiplex PCR assay. TCRdb holds this immuneACCESS table with in-frame rearrangements only. Some clones are missing; in checked studies, unresolved V genes explain under half, and the rest has no known cause. In all, the sample holds 35,000 to 50,000 clones, and roughly 75% of those were seen once. The ten largest account for approximately 21% of the sample. Sequenced here: peripheral blood, sampled 28 days after the second dose of the MenACWY control vaccine. The source is an adult who received the MenACWY meningococcal vaccine as a control.

CDR3 coding DNA: TGTGCCAGCAGCGTAGAGGAAGGCTATGGCTACACCTTC. Protein product: CASSVEEGYGYTF. The gene calls are TRBV9 and TRBJ1-2; no firm D call. This CDR3 has 13 residues. Trimming took 0 bases from V and 4 from J, leaving 7 bases between them. Germline CDR1 reads SGDLS; CDR2 reads YYNGEE.

The rearrangement uses TRBV6-1 and TRBJ2-1, with 7 bases fitting TRBD2. CDR3 length: 15 amino acids. The trim removed 2 bases at V and 4 bases at J, leaving 5 bases unmatched. The V gene's germline CDR1 is MNHNS and CDR2 SASEGT. The DNA for the CDR3 is TGTGCCAGCAGTGAAAACGGGGGGACTTACAATGAGCAGTTCTTC. Its translation: CASSENGGTYNEQFF.

This chain joins TRBV5-1 and TRBJ2-6; 8 nucleotides align to TRBD1. This CDR3 is 16 amino acids long. Trimming at V came to 4 bases and at J to 0 bases, leaving 3 bases not matched to a gene. Germline CDR1 SGHRS, CDR2 YFSETQ. The CDR3 is CASSAGTGSGANVLTF. The CDR3 coding sequence is TGCGCCAGCAGCGCCGGGACAGGCTCTGGGGCCAACGTCCTGACTTTC. Full variable domain (missing parts from reference TRBV5-1 and TRBJ2-6): KAGVTQTPRYLIKTRGQQVTLSCSPISGHRSVSWYQQTPGQGLQFLFEYFSETQRNKGNFPGRFSGRQFSNSRSEMNVSTLELGDSALYLCASSAGTGSGANVLTFGAGSRLTVL.

V usage is TRBV3-1 (or the pseudogene TRBV3-2) and J usage is TRBJ1-1, with D tentatively TRBD1 (5 bases). CDR3 length: 14 residues. V dropped 6 bases and J dropped 1 base, with 12 bases sitting between them. The germline V gene encodes CDR1 LGHDT and CDR2 YNNKEL (reference sequence). The CDR3 bases are TGTGCCAGCAGTTTCGGGACGGGGAACACTGAAGCTTTCTTT. Its translation is CASSFGTGNTEAFF.

The sample holds a few counts of this clone. This chain connects TRBV6-2 or TRBV6-3 to TRBJ1-4; no definite D call. Trimming took off 5 bases at V and 8 bases at J, with 9 bases between the two ends. Germline loops: CDR1 MNHEY, CDR2 SVGEGT. The CDR3 spans 12 residues. The CDR3 is CASSLDDEKLFF. DNA of the CDR3: TGTGCCAGCAGTCTGGATGACGAAAAACTGTTTTTT.

This clone was observed once. The J gene is TRBJ2-3, the V gene TRBV11-2, with D hard to call. The CDR3 loop spans 14 amino acids. Trimming took off 3 bases at V and 0 bases at J, with 7 bases between the two ends. Germline V CDR1 and CDR2: SGHAT, FQNNGV. Here the CDR3 reads CASSFLDSTDTQYF. The CDR3 nucleotides are TGTGCCAGCAGCTTCCTGGACAGCACAGATACGCAGTATTTT.

This chain joins TRBV28 and TRBJ2-7; tentative D call: TRBD2 (5 bases). CDR3 size: 12 residues. Germline V gene sequence: CDR1 MDHEN, CDR2 SYDVKM. Between the trimmed V and J ends, which lost 5 bases and 6 bases, there was a span of 11 bases. In DNA, the CDR3 is TGTGCCAGCAGTCGCGACTACGGCGAGCAGTACTTC. It is translated as CASSRDYGEQYF.

Written as DNA, the CDR3 is TGTGCCAGCAGCTTAGGACAGGGGAGGTCAGCGAAAACTGAAGCTTTCTTT. This translates into CASSLGQGRSAKTEAFF. V and J are TRBV7-2 and TRBJ1-1, with 8 bases lining up with TRBD1. Germline CDR1 and CDR2: SGHTA and FQGNSA. The CDR3 is made up of 17 amino acids. The V gene end was trimmed by 1 base and the J gene end by 5 bases; junction bases not matched to a gene: 12.

The chain uses TRBV5-3 and TRBJ2-7; 10 nucleotides align to TRBD1. TRBV5-3 is flagged as an ORF with uncertain function. The CDR3 consists of 13 residues. J gave up 7 bases and V 3 bases, and 4 bases lay outside the gene matches. CDR3 DNA sequence: TGTGCCAGAAGCTCCGACAGGGGGCAGGAGCAGTACGTC. Translating gives CARSSDRGQEQYV.

In DNA form, the CDR3 reads TGTGCCACCAGCAGAGATTTAGGATTCTCACCTCAGAACACTGAAGCTTTCTTT. Residues: CATSRDLGFSPQNTEAFF. The chain combines TRBV15 with TRBJ1-1, with no clear D. The CDR3 runs to 18 residues. Germline loops: CDR1 LNHNV, CDR2 YYDKDF (reference sequence). The V end lost 0 bases, the J end lost 1 base, and 18 bases lay between the germline ends.

This clone was counted once. The sample carries other DNA sequences with the same CDR3. This chain uses TRBV11-2 with TRBJ1-2; D possibly corresponds to TRBD1 (6 bases). V dropped 0 bases and J dropped 8 bases, with 13 bases sitting between them. This CDR3 contains 14 residues. CDR1 is SGHAT and CDR2 is FQNNGV in the germline V gene. The CDR3 reads CASSLDNRVGGYTF. CDR3 DNA sequence: TGTGCCAGCAGCTTAGATAACAGGGTCGGGGGCTACACCTTC. The full variable domain, with the rest looked up from reference TRBV11-2 and TRBJ1-2, is EAGVAQSPRYKIIEKRQSVAFWCNPISGHATLYWYQQILGQGPKLLIQFQNNGVVDDSQLPKDRFSAERLKGVDSTLKIQPAKLEDSAVYLCASSLDNRVGGYTFGSGTRLTVV.

The J gene is TRBJ1-5, the V gene TRBV19; D is undetermined. V was pared by 5 bases and J by 3 bases, with 8 bases between. This CDR3 contains 13 residues. CDR1 is LNHDA, CDR2 SQIVND, per germline (reference sequence). The CDR3 DNA is TGTGCCAGTAGTTCCTCCTACAATCAGCCCCAGCATTTT. Translation gives CASSSSYNQPQHF.

In this sample, this clone turned up once. V is TRBV5-1 and J is TRBJ2-2, with 7 bases that match TRBD1. The germline gives CDR1 SGHRS, CDR2 YFSETQ. The V and J ends lost 4 bases and 5 bases, in that order; junction bases with no gene match: 2. This CDR3 is 13 amino acids long. CDR3 residues: CASSLQGTGELFF. The CDR3 bases are TGCGCCAGCAGCCTACAGGGGACCGGGGAGCTGTTTTTT. Complete variable domain (other parts from reference TRBV5-1 and TRBJ2-2): KAGVTQTPRYLIKTRGQQVTLSCSPISGHRSVSWYQQTPGQGLQFLFEYFSETQRNKGNFPGRFSGRQFSNSRSEMNVSTLELGDSALYLCASSLQGTGELFFGEGSRLTVL.

This clone was observed a few times. The gene calls are TRBV30 and TRBJ1-6; maybe TRBD1 (5 bases). Between the trimmed V and J ends, which lost 2 bases and 9 bases, there was a span of 20 bases. Per germline, CDR1 GTSNPN and CDR2 SVGIG (reference sequence). The CDR3 covers 16 residues. The CDR3 DNA reads as TGTGCCTGGAGTACCACCGCGGGGACTCGCAGTTCACCCCTCCACTTT. Its protein product is CAWSTTAGTRSSPLHF.

The chain links TRBV28 to TRBJ1-6; 8 positions agree with TRBD1. The CDR3 totals 15 residues. Germline V gene data show CDR1 as MDHEN and CDR2 as SYDVKM. V lost 3 bases and J lost 6; bases outside the gene matches: 4. CDR3 bases: TGTGCCAGCAGTTTCCAGGGGGCGCGTAATTCACCCCTCCACTTT. It codes for CASSFQGARNSPLHF.

CDR3 DNA: TGTGCCAGCAGTTTCAACGACAGGGACTATGGCTACACCTTC. Protein product: CASSFNDRDYGYTF. This chain joins TRBV27 and TRBJ1-2; 7 bases map to TRBD1. The ends lost 3 bases at V and 3 bases at J; junction bases unmatched: 4. The CDR3 sequence is 14 residues long. Germline V gene sequence: CDR1 MNHEY, CDR2 SMNVEV (reference sequence).

The rearrangement joins TRBV29-1 to TRBJ1-5; the match to TRBD1 covers 9 bases. The CDR3 length is 14 residues. Germline-derived CDR1 and CDR2 are SQVTM and ANQGSEA. Losses at the gene ends were 6 bases for V and 4 bases for J; bases not matched to a gene: 7. In DNA form, the CDR3 reads TGCAGCGTAGCATCCGGACAGGGGAATCAGCCCCAGCATTTT. Translation: CSVASGQGNQPQHF.

The gene calls are TRBV3-1 (or the pseudogene TRBV3-2) and TRBJ2-3; 9 bases align to TRBD2. With 1 base clipped from V and 8 bases from J, the junction kept 7 bases outside the gene matches. This CDR3 is built from 15 residues. Germline CDR1 reads LGHDT; CDR2 reads YNNKEL (reference sequence). Here the CDR3 reads CASSQVREGLSTQYF. The CDR3 region has the DNA TGTGCCAGCAGCCAAGTGCGGGAGGGCCTTAGTACGCAGTATTTT.

The chain carries TRBV28 and TRBJ1-2; 8 bases map to TRBD1. Germline V gene sequence: CDR1 MDHEN, CDR2 SYDVKM. This CDR3 spans 14 amino acids. The J segment lost 3 bases and the V segment lost 4 bases, leaving 4 bases of the junction unmatched. CDR3 loop: CASSSGQGHYGYTF. The CDR3 nucleotides read TGTGCCAGCAGTTCAGGACAGGGACACTATGGCTACACCTTC.

V gene TRBV2 combines with J gene TRBJ2-2; D is uncertain. The CDR3 consists of 14 residues. Trimming removed 8 bases at V and 1 base at J, with 11 bases between. Per the germline V gene, CDR1 is SNHLY and CDR2 is FYNNEI. The CDR3 region is CASVVKGNTGELFF. DNA for the CDR3: TGTGCCAGCGTGGTAAAGGGGAACACCGGGGAGCTGTTTTTT.

The chain combines TRBV24-1 with TRBJ2-7; the D is unclear. The germline V gene has CDR1 KGHDR and CDR2 SFDVKD. CDR3 length: 11 amino acids. Trimming pared 0 bases from V and 4 bases from J, leaving 0 bases between. The CDR3 nucleotides read TGTGCCACCAGTGATTTGTACGAGCAGTACTTC. This codes for CATSDLYEQYF.

The chain uses TRBV6-1 and TRBJ1-1, with D uncertain. Germline V lookup: CDR1 MNHNS, CDR2 SASEGT. This CDR3 is built from 15 residues. V was pared by 2 bases and J by 2 bases, with 12 bases between. The CDR3 nucleotides are TGTGCCAGCAGTGAACACGCGGGGTTAAACACTGAAGCTTTCTTT. Its protein is CASSEHAGLNTEAFF.

The rearrangement joins TRBV19 to TRBJ2-5, with D possibly matching TRBD1 (5 bases). The CDR3 consists of 12 residues. Germline assignment: CDR1 LNHDA and CDR2 SQIVND (reference sequence). Deletions cut 6 bases from V and 5 bases from J, with 10 bases between. CDR3 in amino acids: CASSPGMETQYF. The CDR3 DNA is TGTGCCAGTAGCCCAGGGATGGAGACCCAGTACTTC.